This T cell receptor (beta chain) is drawn from a study of glioma-infiltrating T cells after dendritic cell vaccination. On the study more broadly: Autologous tumor lysate was loaded overnight onto monocyte-derived dendritic cells grown less than 8 days with IL-4 and GM-CSF. At biweekly intervals, patients got three intradermal dendritic cell vaccine injections.

Time point of the sample: after dendritic cell vaccination, including at tumor progression/relapse. The method was immunoSEQ multiplex PCR; TCRdb's version includes in-frame clones alone and lacks a portion of them. The data show around 87,000 clones, roughly four fifths seen once. Sequencing was performed on blood, taken after dendritic cell vaccination. This clonotype was obtained from a human donor with glioblastoma.

CDR3 sequence reads: CASSSFDRGHYTF. For the CDR3, the DNA is TGTGCCAGCAGTTCCTTCGACAGGGGCCACTACACCTTC. The chain uses TRBV6-6 and TRBJ1-2, with 8 bases lining up with TRBD1. V was clipped by 4 bases and J by 10 bases; unmatched bases: 8. Germline CDR1 reads MNHNY; CDR2 reads SVGAGI (reference sequence). This CDR3 comprises 13 residues.